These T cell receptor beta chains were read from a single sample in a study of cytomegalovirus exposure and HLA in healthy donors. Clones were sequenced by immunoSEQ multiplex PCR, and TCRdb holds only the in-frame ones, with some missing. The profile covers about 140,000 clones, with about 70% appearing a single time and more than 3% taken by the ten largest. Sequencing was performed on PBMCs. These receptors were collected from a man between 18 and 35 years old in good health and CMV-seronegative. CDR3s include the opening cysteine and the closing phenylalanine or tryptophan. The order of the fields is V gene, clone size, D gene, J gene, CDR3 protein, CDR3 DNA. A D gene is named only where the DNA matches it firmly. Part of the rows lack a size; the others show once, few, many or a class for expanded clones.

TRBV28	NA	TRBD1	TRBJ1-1	CASSLLAGQGAWTEAFF	TGTGCCAGCAGTTTATTGGCGGGACAGGGGGCATGGACTGAAGCTTTCTTT
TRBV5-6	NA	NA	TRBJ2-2	CASSSQGSPGELFF	TGTGCCAGCAGCTCTCAGGGGTCTCCCGGGGAGCTGTTTTTT
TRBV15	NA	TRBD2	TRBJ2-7	CATSRVGVRLAGITSYEQYF	TGTGCCACCAGCAGAGTAGGGGTTCGGCTAGCGGGAATAACTTCCTACGAGCAGTACTTC
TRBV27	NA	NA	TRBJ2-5	CASGSGRETQYF	TGTGCCAGCGGCTCGGGTCGGGAGACCCAGTACTTC
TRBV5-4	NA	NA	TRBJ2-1	CASSLGADSWGNEQFF	TGTGCCAGCAGCTTGGGGGCGGACAGCTGGGGAAATGAGCAGTTCTTC
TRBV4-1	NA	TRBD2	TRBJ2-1	CASSQIGLAGRYSYNEQFF	TGCGCCAGCAGCCAAATCGGGTTAGCGGGACGCTACTCCTACAATGAGCAGTTCTTC
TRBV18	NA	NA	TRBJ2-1	CASSPLREPGNEQFF	TGTGCCAGCTCACCACTTCGGGAGCCGGGCAATGAGCAGTTCTTC
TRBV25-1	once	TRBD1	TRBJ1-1	CASSEYGTATEAFF	TGTGCCAGCAGTGAATATGGGACAGCTACTGAAGCTTTCTTT
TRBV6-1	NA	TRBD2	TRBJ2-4	CASSSGIAKNIQYF	TGTGCCAGCAGTAGCGGGATTGCCAAAAACATTCAGTACTTC
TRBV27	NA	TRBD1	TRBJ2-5	CASSWGQQETQYF	TGTGCCAGCAGCTGGGGACAGCAAGAGACCCAGTACTTC
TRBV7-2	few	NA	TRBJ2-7	CASSLVVSSYEQYF	TGTGCCAGCAGCTTAGTTGTTAGCTCCTACGAGCAGTACTTC
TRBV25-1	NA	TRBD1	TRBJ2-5	CASSGTGVAEETQYF	TGTGCCAGCAGTGGGACAGGGGTGGCAGAAGAGACCCAGTACTTC
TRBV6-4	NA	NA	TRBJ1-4	CASSDRGTNEKLFF	TGTGCCAGCAGTGACAGAGGGACTAATGAAAAACTGTTTTTT
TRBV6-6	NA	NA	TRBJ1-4	CASSPRQTLIEKLFF	TGTGCCAGCAGTCCCCGACAGACTCTGATTGAAAAACTGTTTTTT
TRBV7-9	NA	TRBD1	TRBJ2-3	CASSRQGDITDTQYF	TGTGCCAGCAGCCGACAGGGAGATATTACAGATACGCAGTATTTT
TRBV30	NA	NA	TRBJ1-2	CAQALGYGYTF	TGTGCCCAGGCGCTTGGTTATGGCTACACCTTC
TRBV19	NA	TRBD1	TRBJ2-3	CASSQQGYGDTQYF	TGTGCCAGTAGTCAACAGGGGTATGGAGATACGCAGTATTTT
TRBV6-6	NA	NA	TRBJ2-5	CASSGWALWETQYF	TGTGCCAGCAGTGGTTGGGCGCTTTGGGAGACCCAGTACTTC
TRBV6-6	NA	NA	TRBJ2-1	CASSLQGYNEQFF	TGTGCCAGCAGTTTACAGGGCTACAATGAGCAGTTCTTC
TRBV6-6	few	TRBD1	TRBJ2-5	CASRGQGQGETQYF	TGTGCCAGCAGGGGACAGGGGCAGGGAGAGACCCAGTACTTC
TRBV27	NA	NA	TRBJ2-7	CASSLGPSAYEQYF	TGTGCCAGCAGTTTAGGCCCTAGCGCCTACGAGCAGTACTTC
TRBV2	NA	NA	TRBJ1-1	CATGGGGLMSTEAFF	TGTGCCACGGGGGGTGGGGGCTTGATGAGCACTGAAGCTTTCTTT
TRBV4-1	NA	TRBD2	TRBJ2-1	CASSQGLAGLLYNEQFF	TGCGCCAGCAGCCAAGGACTAGCGGGGCTCCTATACAATGAGCAGTTCTTC
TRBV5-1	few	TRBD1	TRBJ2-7	CASSPKDRALYEQYF	TGCGCCAGCAGCCCCAAGGACAGGGCCCTCTACGAGCAGTACTTC
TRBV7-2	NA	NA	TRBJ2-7	CASSSLSSPDEQYF	TGTGCCAGCAGCTCCCTCTCCTCTCCTGACGAGCAGTACTTC
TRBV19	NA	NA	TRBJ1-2	CASSDQVSHGYTF	TGTGCCAGTAGTGATCAGGTGTCACATGGCTACACCTTC
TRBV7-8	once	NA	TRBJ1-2	CASSSATGYSGYTF	TGTGCCAGCAGCTCAGCAACAGGGTATAGCGGCTACACCTTC
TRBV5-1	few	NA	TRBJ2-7	CASSKAVSSYEQYF	TGCGCCAGCAGCAAAGCGGTGAGCTCCTACGAGCAGTACTTC
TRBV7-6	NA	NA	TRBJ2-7	CASSPGSYEQYF	TGTGCCAGCAGCCCGGGCTCCTACGAGCAGTACTTC
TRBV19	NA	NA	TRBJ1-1	CATTAGIPTGEAFF	TGTGCCACCACCGCGGGCATCCCGACGGGTGAAGCTTTCTTT
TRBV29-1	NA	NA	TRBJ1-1	CSVVGVEGKTEAFF	TGCAGCGTTGTTGGGGTAGAGGGAAAAACTGAAGCTTTCTTT
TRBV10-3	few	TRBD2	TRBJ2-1	CAISVASGGVVNEQFF	TGTGCCATCAGTGTCGCTAGCGGGGGGGTCGTCAATGAGCAGTTCTTC
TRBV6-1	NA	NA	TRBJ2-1	CASSARLPRSSYNEQFF	TGTGCCAGCAGTGCCCGACTACCCCGTAGCTCCTACAATGAGCAGTTCTTC
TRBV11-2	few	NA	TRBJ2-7	CASSLGQYEQYF	TGTGCCAGCAGCTTAGGGCAGTACGAGCAGTACTTC
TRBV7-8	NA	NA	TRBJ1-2	CASSRPRDTENYGYTF	TGTGCCAGCAGCCGACCCCGGGACACTGAAAACTATGGCTACACCTTC
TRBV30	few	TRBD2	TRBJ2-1	CAWTLAGGMGEQFF	TGTGCCTGGACCCTAGCGGGGGGGATGGGGGAGCAGTTCTTC
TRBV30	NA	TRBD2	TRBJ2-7	CAWSVKLAGGYEQYF	TGTGCCTGGAGTGTAAAGCTAGCGGGAGGGTACGAGCAGTACTTC
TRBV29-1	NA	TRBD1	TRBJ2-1	CSATYRGLYNEQFF	TGCAGCGCAACATACAGGGGGCTCTACAATGAGCAGTTCTTC
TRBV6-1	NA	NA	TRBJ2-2	CASSEYGGSNTGELFF	TGTGCCAGCAGTGAATATGGCGGCTCGAACACCGGGGAGCTGTTTTTT
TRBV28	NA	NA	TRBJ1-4	CASSLGGEKLFF	TGTGCCAGCAGTTTAGGAGGGGAAAAACTGTTTTTT
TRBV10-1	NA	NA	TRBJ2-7	CASSEDLAGGTYEQYF	TGCGCCAGCAGTGAAGATCTGGCAGGGGGGACCTACGAGCAGTACTTC
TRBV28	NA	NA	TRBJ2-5	CASSSTGVPETQYF	TGTGCCAGCAGTTCTACGGGGGTCCCAGAGACCCAGTACTTC
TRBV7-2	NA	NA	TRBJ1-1	CASSLEFGRVGTEAFF	TGTGCCAGCAGCTTAGAGTTTGGGAGGGTGGGGACTGAAGCTTTCTTT
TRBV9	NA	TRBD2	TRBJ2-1	CASSQTSGSYNEQFF	TGTGCCAGCAGCCAGACTAGCGGTTCCTACAATGAGCAGTTCTTC
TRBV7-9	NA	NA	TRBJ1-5	CASSLNRDLGNQPQHF	TGTGCCAGCAGCTTAAACCGGGACTTGGGCAATCAGCCCCAGCATTTT
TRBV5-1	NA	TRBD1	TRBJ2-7	CASSRQGYEQYF	TGCGCCAGCAGCCGACAGGGGTACGAGCAGTACTTC
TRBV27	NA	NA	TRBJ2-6	CASGGVHVLTF	TGTGCCAGTGGAGGAGTACACGTCCTGACTTTC
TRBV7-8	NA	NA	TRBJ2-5	CASSFRSFGSQETQYF	TGTGCCAGCAGCTTTAGGTCGTTTGGGAGCCAAGAGACCCAGTACTTC
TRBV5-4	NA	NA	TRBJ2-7	CASSPRTNVRSGEQYF	TGTGCCAGCAGTCCACGGACTAACGTCAGGAGTGGCGAGCAGTACTTC
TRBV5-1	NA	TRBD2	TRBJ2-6	CASSLLAGVSGANVLTF	TGCGCCAGCAGCTTACTAGCGGGAGTTTCTGGGGCCAACGTCCTGACTTTC
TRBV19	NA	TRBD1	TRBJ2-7	CASSMGTGFYEQYF	TGTGCCAGTAGTATGGGGACAGGGTTCTACGAGCAGTACTTC
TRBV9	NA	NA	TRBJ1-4	CASSPQDTRGNEKLFF	TGTGCCAGCAGCCCCCAAGACACCCGGGGAAATGAAAAACTGTTTTTT